This T cell receptor (beta chain) stems from a study of blood T cell repertoires in COVID-19 (dated by TCRdb to about 2020). Concerning the study at large: The collaborator samples originated in the United States, Italy and Spain and spanned the acute and convalescent phases of COVID-19. The repertoires were released in a freely available public database meant as a resource for research on the immune response to SARS-CoV-2. The material from the prospective study consisted of cDNA or gDNA derived from T cells, B-cell-depleted T cells, or PBMCs. Deeply sampled blood TCRbeta repertoires from subjects exposed to, actively infected with, or recovered from COVID-19 were included in the dataset. Nearly every sample came with metadata listing a de-identified subject ID, COVID-19 status, age in years and sex. Samples were obtained from the ongoing ImmuneRACE study (first 160 participants) and from over 1,000 subjects provided by 6 global collaborators. Where available, HLA class I and class II types were obtained from metadata supplied by the sample provider rather than from assay-based typing.

Of note for this clone: Its antigen target is currently unknown. The sample holds no much larger clone one base away, and base qualities are not on file.

Whole blood was collected in K2EDTA tubes by collaborating institutions according to the institutions' own protocols. Collaborator samples were shipped for TCRbeta analysis as frozen whole blood, isolated PBMCs, or DNA extracted from either sample type. From a lookup of the germline V gene, CDR1 and CDR2 are SGHRS and YFSETQ. The CDR3 contains 14 residues, cysteine and phenylalanine counted. CDR3 DNA only is kept here, 42 bases in frame from base 1. Trimming takes 0 bases from V and 0 bases from J, and the germline ends sit 6 bases apart. The immunoSEQ Assay, a bias-controlled multiplex PCR, was used to amplify TCRbeta CDR3 regions from genomic DNA. The study's own analysis went as follows. Nucleated cell counts per sample were estimated from amplification of reference gene primers within the assay. Sequence reads were collapsed and filtered to measure the absolute abundance of every unique TCRbeta CDR3 rearrangement. Productive Simpson clonality was computed per sample as the square root of Simpson's diversity index over productive rearrangements. TCRdb carries this immuneACCESS record with in-frame sequences only. Its versions omit some clonotypes, under half of them owing to an unresolved V gene in the studies checked, with the rest unexplained. D and trimming were read from the DNA, whereas the V and J calls and clone size are those reported in that table. The sample profile shows 200,000 to 300,000 clones; over 80% of them were found once. The leading ten clones occupy more than 6% of the sample.

Overall study results and their limits: The quantity of clinical and demographic metadata differed by source and by participant and was supplied without curation.

The clonotype originates from a woman aged 55-75 years with active or convalescent COVID-19. Sequencing used peripheral blood. Rearrangement joined TRBV5-1 to TRBJ1-2, with the D gene not clear enough to name. The CDR3: CASSLVTPNYGYTF. The nucleotides read TGCGCCAGCAGCTTGGTGACACCTAACTATGGCTACACCTTC.